A selection of T cell receptor beta chains follows, all from one sample in a study of blood T cells in healthy people across ages. TCRdb independently ran MiXCR on the 5' RACE reads; one entry per CDR3 protein. The sample carries around 1,500,000 distinct CDR3 sequences, 42% recorded once. Source material: blood. The receptors here all came from a woman between 18 and 30 years old in good health. The CDR3 runs from the conserved cysteine through the conserved F or W. Fields, in order: D gene, V gene, clone size, J gene, CDR3 protein, CDR3 DNA. A D gene is named only where the DNA matches it firmly. Where a row states a size, it is once, few, many or the class of an expanded clone; other rows omit it.

>.|TRBV10-3|many|TRBJ2-3
CAGGSTDTQYF
TGTGCCGGTGGAAGCACAGATACGCAGTATTTT
>TRBD1|TRBV27|.|TRBJ2-7
CASSSWTGIHEQYF
TGTGCCAGCAGTTCGTGGACAGGGATCCACGAGCAGTACTTC
>.|TRBV20-1|.|TRBJ2-7
CSARDKSSPPSEQYF
TGCAGTGCTAGAGATAAGTCTAGCCCTCCGAGCGAGCAGTACTTC
>TRBD2|TRBV2|few|TRBJ2-7
CASSPGLAPSYEQYF
TGTGCCAGCAGCCCTGGACTAGCGCCTTCCTACGAGCAGTACTTC
>.|TRBV5-1|many|TRBJ1-5
CASSLGQSNQPQHF
TGTGCCAGCAGCCTGGGGCAGAGCAATCAGCCCCAGCATTTT
>TRBD2|TRBV20-1|few|TRBJ2-7
CSASRLAGDYEQYF
TGCAGTGCTTCGAGACTAGCGGGAGACTACGAGCAGTACTTC
>TRBD2|TRBV5-1|.|TRBJ2-1
CASSFALVLGGLNEQFF
TGCGCCAGCAGCTTTGCCCTCGTTCTGGGAGGGCTCAATGAGCAGTTCTTC
>.|TRBV20-1|many|TRBJ2-1
CSARAAEGGVDEQFF
TGCAGTGCTAGAGCAGCCGAGGGGGGTGTCGATGAGCAGTTCTTC
>.|TRBV5-1|few|TRBJ2-4
CASSSGLGENYIQYF
TGCGCCAGCAGTTCGGGACTCGGGGAGAATTACATTCAGTACTTC
>.|TRBV11-3|.|TRBJ2-1
CASSRDPSSYNEQFF
TGTGCCAGCAGTCGGGACCCGAGCTCCTACAATGAGCAGTTCTTC
>.|TRBV4-1|.|TRBJ1-1
CASSQDDASENTEAFF
TGCGCCAGCAGCCAGGACGACGCCTCGGAGAACACTGAAGCTTTCTTT
>TRBD1|TRBV20-1|.|TRBJ2-5
CSASPLRGRGRQETQYF
TGCAGTGCTAGCCCCCTACGGGGCAGGGGGCGCCAAGAGACCCAGTACTTC
>.|TRBV7-2|few|TRBJ2-7
CATLSRSSYNEQYF
TGTGCCACCCTTTCTAGGAGCTCCTACAATGAGCAGTACTTC
>.|TRBV20-1|.|TRBJ2-7
CSARERGGGTYEQYF
TGCAGTGCTAGAGAGAGAGGGGGGGGAACCTACGAGCAGTACTTC
>.|TRBV11-2|.|TRBJ1-3
CASSPQPRTTIYF
TGTGCCAGCAGCCCCCAGCCTCGGACCACCATATATTTT
>.|TRBV6-2/TRBV6-3|few|TRBJ2-1
CASSYSKVAGNEQFF
TGTGCCAGCAGTTACTCGAAGGTTGCGGGGAATGAGCAGTTCTTC
>.|TRBV18|few|TRBJ2-7
CASSPGQAPGIYEQYF
TGTGCCAGCTCACCAGGTCAGGCCCCAGGCATCTACGAGCAGTACTTC
>TRBD1|TRBV5-1|many|TRBJ2-7
CASSTGQASYEQYF
TGCGCCAGCAGCACCGGACAGGCCTCGTACGAGCAGTACTTC
>.|TRBV4-1|few|TRBJ2-7
CASSPAQGNEQYF
TGCGCCAGCAGCCCCGCACAGGGTAACGAGCAGTACTTC
>TRBD2|TRBV27|.|TRBJ2-3
CASSLREGGHTQYF
TGTGCCAGCAGTTTAAGGGAGGGTGGGCATACGCAGTATTTT
>.|TRBV7-9|.|TRBJ1-1
CASSLGGWSIGTGAFF
TGTGCCAGCAGCTTAGGGGGTTGGTCCATAGGGACTGGAGCTTTCTTT
>TRBD1|TRBV23-1|.|TRBJ1-2
CASSQSTGSYGYTF
TGCGCCAGCAGTCAATCGACAGGGAGCTATGGCTACACCTTC
>TRBD2|TRBV28|few|TRBJ2-5
CASSLFEGSLAGGGETQYF
TGTGCCAGCAGTTTATTCGAAGGGTCACTAGCGGGGGGCGGGGAGACCCAGTACTTC
>TRBD2|TRBV27|few|TRBJ2-5
CASSLAPSGAQYF
TGTGCCAGCAGCTTAGCCCCCAGCGGGGCCCAGTACTTC
>.|TRBV10-3|few|TRBJ2-1
CAISESAPFSSYNEQFF
TGTGCCATCAGTGAGTCGGCTCCTTTCAGCTCCTACAATGAGCAGTTCTTC
>.|TRBV2|.|TRBJ1-1
CASSELYREEGTEAFF
TGTGCCAGCAGTGAGCTATACAGGGAAGAGGGCACTGAAGCTTTCTTT
>.|TRBV18|.|TRBJ2-1
CASSPGLLVVSHEQFF
TGTGCCAGCTCACCTGGGTTGCTAGTCGTTTCCCATGAGCAGTTCTTC
>TRBD1|TRBV2|.|TRBJ2-1
CASNTGQGANEQFF
TGTGCCAGTAACACAGGACAGGGGGCAAATGAGCAGTTCTTC
>TRBD2|TRBV28|.|TRBJ2-7
CASSFVAGVRVEQYF
TGTGCCAGCAGTTTTGTCGCGGGGGTGAGGGTCGAGCAGTACTTC
>.|TRBV4-2|.|TRBJ1-4
CASSQASAATNEKLFF
TGTGCCAGCAGCCAAGCGTCGGCTGCAACTAATGAAAAACTGTTTTTT
>.|TRBV7-2|.|TRBJ2-1
CASSPQHGEQFF
TGTGCCAGCAGCCCCCAGCATGGCGAGCAGTTCTTC
>.|TRBV6-7|few|TRBJ2-3
CASSPWWGPHTQYF
TGTGCCAGCAGCCCTTGGTGGGGGCCTCATACGCAGTATTTT
>TRBD2|TRBV20-1|few|TRBJ2-3
CSARLSGGLSTDTQYF
TGCAGTGCTAGATTAAGCGGGGGACTTAGCACAGATACGCAGTATTTT
>.|TRBV30|.|TRBJ2-6
CAWSPGAFNGLTF
TGTGCCTGGAGTCCAGGGGCCTTCAACGGCCTGACTTTC
>.|TRBV3-1|few|TRBJ1-2
CASSRGSGANYGYTF
TGTGCCAGCAGCCGCGGTTCCGGAGCTAACTATGGCTACACCTTC
>.|TRBV5-5|.|TRBJ2-3
CASSQVGRASTDTQYF
TGTGCCAGCAGCCAGGTAGGACGGGCGAGCACAGATACGCAGTATTTT
>.|TRBV7-9|once|TRBJ2-5
CASSRPTSPASETQYF
TGTGCCAGCAGCCGCCCGACTAGTCCGGCTTCGGAGACCCAGTACTTC
>TRBD2|TRBV20-1|.|TRBJ2-3
CSAYGAGGGTDTQYF
TGCAGTGCCTATGGAGCGGGGGGGGGCACAGATACGCAGTATTTT
>TRBD2|TRBV7-7|.|TRBJ2-5
CASSPSGVKETQYF
TGTGCCAGCAGTCCTAGCGGGGTCAAAGAGACCCAGTACTTC
>.|TRBV6-5|.|TRBJ2-3
CASSYTLYSTDTQYF
TGTGCCAGCAGTTATACGCTCTATTCCACAGATACGCAGTATTTT
>TRBD1|TRBV7-8|few|TRBJ2-3
CASSLPGQEAGSNIDTQYF
TGTGCCAGCAGCCTCCCAGGACAGGAGGCCGGATCGAACATTGATACGCAGTATTTT
>TRBD2|TRBV7-8|few|TRBJ2-1
CASSLSGRAGDNEQFF
TGTGCCAGCAGCTTGTCGGGACGAGCGGGGGACAATGAGCAGTTCTTC
>.|TRBV7-2|.|TRBJ1-1
CASSLAAAANTEAFF
TGTGCCAGCAGCTTAGCTGCCGCGGCGAACACTGAAGCTTTCTTT
>TRBD2|TRBV25-1|.|TRBJ2-7
CASSGIAGRSYEQYF
TGTGCCAGCAGTGGGATAGCGGGGCGCTCCTACGAGCAGTACTTC
>TRBD2|TRBV10-1|.|TRBJ2-5
CASGRDYVPETQYF
TGCGCCAGCGGCCGGGACTACGTGCCGGAGACCCAGTACTTC
>TRBD2|TRBV12-3/TRBV12-4|.|TRBJ2-3
CASSPGVAGPTDTQYF
TGTGCCAGCAGTCCCGGGGTAGCGGGACCCACAGATACGCAGTATTTT